This T cell receptor (beta chain) was recorded in a study of CD8 T cells in Susac syndrome. After extraction with the RNeasy kit, about 0.5 to 1 ug of the RNA was reverse transcribed using random hexamers. TCRdb recomputed calls from the immunoSEQ multiplex PCR reads with MiXCR, one row per CDR3 protein. Among 180,000 or so distinct CDR3 sequences listed, about 94% were seen once. The CDR3 runs to 13 residues. J lost 4 bases, V lost 4 bases, and 2 bases had no gene match. Germline CDR1 is DFQATT and CDR2 is SNEGSKA (reference sequence). The chain employs TRBV20-1 and TRBJ1-4, with TRBD1 identical over 8 bases. Sequencing was performed on CD4+ T cells from PBMCs. This TCR came from a human donor in good health. Written as DNA, the CDR3 is TGCAGTGCTATCAGGGGGCTTAATGAAAAACTGTTTTTT. Its translation is CSAIRGLNEKLFF.